One sample yielded the 7 T cell receptor beta chains listed below, sequenced in a study of blood T cell repertoires in COVID-19. Generated by immunoSEQ multiplex PCR, the TCRdb table keeps only in-frame clones and is missing some. Of 300,000 to 350,000 clones listed, roughly 90% are singletons. Material for sequencing was PBMCs or T cells enriched from blood (not recorded which). Source of these receptors: a woman aged 18-29 years with acute COVID-19.

The chain joins TRBV15 to TRBJ2-5, with no clear D. Trimming left V 8 bases short and J 0 bases short, with 13 bases between. Germline values: CDR1 LNHNV, CDR2 YYDKDF (reference sequence). The CDR3 extends over 14 amino acids. For the CDR3, the DNA is TGTGCCACCCTCGACGACACCTACCAAGAGACCCAGTACTTC. Translated: CATLDDTYQETQYF.

This rearrangement joins TRBV19 to TRBJ2-1; 15 nucleotides match TRBD2. The CDR3 sequence is 19 residues long. V gave up 5 bases and J gave up 4 bases; unmatched junction bases: 12. Per germline, CDR1 LNHDA and CDR2 SQIVND (reference sequence). CDR3 protein: CASSLGSGGLAGGYNEQFF. Written as DNA, the CDR3 is TGTGCCAGTAGTCTGGGTTCGGGGGGACTAGCGGGAGGTTACAATGAGCAGTTCTTC. Together with reference TRBV19 and TRBJ2-1, the CDR3 gives the full variable domain: DGGITQSPKYLFRKEGQNVTLSCEQNLNHDAMYWYRQDPGQGLRLIYYSQIVNDFQKGDIAEGYSVSREKKESFPLTVTSAQKNPTAFYLCASSLGSGGLAGGYNEQFFGPGTRLTVL.

The V call is TRBV27, the J call TRBJ1-5, with D hard to call. The CDR3 extends over 12 amino acids. Trimming left V 3 bases short and J 3 bases short, with 3 bases between. Per germline, CDR1 MNHEY and CDR2 SMNVEV (reference sequence). The CDR3 sequence: CASSFINQPQHF. The CDR3 DNA follows: TGTGCCAGCAGTTTCATCAATCAGCCCCAGCATTTT.

J is TRBJ1-1 and V is TRBV11-2, with D maybe TRBD1 (6 bases). Trimming took off 1 base at V and 6 bases at J, with 12 bases between the two ends. The CDR3 is 14 amino acids. The V gene's germline CDR1 is SGHAT and CDR2 FQNNGV. The CDR3 DNA is TGTGCCAGCAGCTTAGCTGGGGGCTGGGCTGAAGCTTTCTTT. It specifies CASSLAGGWAEAFF. The full variable domain, completed using reference TRBV11-2 and TRBJ1-1, is EAGVAQSPRYKIIEKRQSVAFWCNPISGHATLYWYQQILGQGPKLLIQFQNNGVVDDSQLPKDRFSAERLKGVDSTLKIQPAKLEDSAVYLCASSLAGGWAEAFFGQGTRLTVV.

The rearrangement joins TRBV7-3 to TRBJ2-1, with TRBD2 matching over 8 bases. This CDR3 contains 15 residues. CDR1 is SGHTA, CDR2 FQGTGA, per germline. V was pared by 4 bases and J by 5 bases, with 7 bases of the junction left unmatched. CDR3 coding DNA: TGTGCCAGCAGCTCTAAGCGGGAGTACAACAATGAGCAGTTCTTC. As protein: CASSSKREYNNEQFF.

The chain recombines TRBV6-5 with TRBJ1-5; D is ambiguous. Looked up from germline, CDR1 is MNHEY and CDR2 is SVGAGI. V lost 5 bases, J lost 0 bases, and 5 bases lay in between. The CDR3 extends over 13 amino acids. Written as DNA, the CDR3 is TGTGCCAGCAGTACAAATAGCAATCAGCCCCAGCATTTT. Translation: CASSTNSNQPQHF.

V and J are TRBV7-3 and TRBJ1-1, with 8 bases lining up with TRBD1. This CDR3 is built from 14 residues. CDR1 SGHTA and CDR2 FQGTGA come from the germline V gene. The ends lost 3 bases at V and 1 base at J; junction bases unmatched: 1. In nucleotides, the CDR3 is TGTGCCAGCAGCTTTGGACAGGGGAACACTGAAGCTTTCTTT. It encodes CASSFGQGNTEAFF.